A selection of T cell receptor beta chains follows, all from one sample in a study of cytomegalovirus exposure and HLA in healthy donors. Clones were sequenced by immunoSEQ multiplex PCR, and TCRdb holds only the in-frame ones, with some missing. The table has about 76,000 clones, under 80% seen once. Material: PBMCs. These receptors all come from a man aged 60 to 75 in good health and CMV-seropositive. CDR3s include the opening cysteine and the closing phenylalanine or tryptophan. The D gene is left open where the match is weak. Some rows mark clone size as missing; the rest say once, few, many or name a class of expanded clone.

v_gene: TRBV11-2
abundance: -
j_gene: TRBJ2-5
d_gene: TRBD2
CDR3nt: TGTGCCAGCAGCCCTACACAAGGTCTAGCGGGACTAGAGACCCAGTACTTC
CDR3aa: CASSPTQGLAGLETQYF

v_gene: TRBV5-4
abundance: -
j_gene: TRBJ2-5
d_gene: TRBD2
CDR3nt: TGTGCCAGCAGCTTGGGACTAGCGGGGGCAGAGACCCAGTACTTC
CDR3aa: CASSLGLAGAETQYF

v_gene: TRBV7-8
abundance: -
j_gene: TRBJ2-7
d_gene: TRBD2
CDR3nt: TGTGCCAGCAGCCTCCGGACTAGCGGGAGTTACGAGCAGTACTTC
CDR3aa: CASSLRTSGSYEQYF

v_gene: TRBV18
abundance: few
j_gene: TRBJ2-5
d_gene: -
CDR3nt: TGTGCCAGCTCACCAGGACAACAAGAGACCCAGTACTTC
CDR3aa: CASSPGQQETQYF

v_gene: TRBV5-6
abundance: -
j_gene: TRBJ2-6
d_gene: -
CDR3nt: TGTGCCAGCAGCCCCGGAGGTGGGGCCAACGTCCTGACTTTC
CDR3aa: CASSPGGGANVLTF

v_gene: TRBV5-5
abundance: -
j_gene: TRBJ2-7
d_gene: -
CDR3nt: TGTGCCAGCAGCTTGGAAGGCTCTGGACTCGAGCAGTACTTC
CDR3aa: CASSLEGSGLEQYF

v_gene: TRBV5-1
abundance: -
j_gene: TRBJ2-1
d_gene: TRBD2
CDR3nt: TGCGCCAGCACCCCGGGGGGGGCGCACTACAATGAGCAGTTCTTC
CDR3aa: CASTPGGAHYNEQFF

v_gene: TRBV29-1
abundance: -
j_gene: TRBJ2-3
d_gene: TRBD1
CDR3nt: TGCAGCGTTGAAAGGGTCAGGGGGCATTTGGATACGCAGTATTTT
CDR3aa: CSVERVRGHLDTQYF

v_gene: TRBV2
abundance: once
j_gene: TRBJ2-3
d_gene: TRBD2
CDR3nt: TGTGCCAGCAGGGGACTAGCGAATACGCAGTATTTT
CDR3aa: CASRGLANTQYF

v_gene: TRBV7-9
abundance: -
j_gene: TRBJ2-7
d_gene: -
CDR3nt: TGTGCCAGCAGCTTAAGCTACTACGAGCAGTACTTC
CDR3aa: CASSLSYYEQYF

v_gene: TRBV28
abundance: -
j_gene: TRBJ1-5
d_gene: TRBD1
CDR3nt: TGTGCCAGCAGTTTACGACGACAGGGTGGCCAGCCCCAGCATTTT
CDR3aa: CASSLRRQGGQPQHF

v_gene: TRBV6-5
abundance: few
j_gene: TRBJ2-1
d_gene: -
CDR3nt: TGTGCCAGCACCGATCGACAGTACAATGAGCAGTTCTTC
CDR3aa: CASTDRQYNEQFF

v_gene: TRBV5-6
abundance: -
j_gene: TRBJ1-6
d_gene: TRBD1
CDR3nt: TGTGCCAGCAGCCCCGACAGGGCACGGAATTCACCCCTCCACTTT
CDR3aa: CASSPDRARNSPLHF

v_gene: TRBV5-1
abundance: once
j_gene: TRBJ2-1
d_gene: -
CDR3nt: TGCGCCAGCAGCTTGGAGGCAGGGTGGGGTGTGGGTGAGCAGTTCTTC
CDR3aa: CASSLEAGWGVGEQFF

v_gene: TRBV5-6
abundance: -
j_gene: TRBJ1-2
d_gene: TRBD1
CDR3nt: TGTGCCAGCAGCTTTGGACAGGGTGGCTATGGCTACACCTTC
CDR3aa: CASSFGQGGYGYTF

v_gene: TRBV4-1
abundance: few
j_gene: TRBJ1-2
d_gene: TRBD1
CDR3nt: TGCGCCAGCAGCCAAGTGTCAGGGGGAAAGGGCTACACCTTC
CDR3aa: CASSQVSGGKGYTF

v_gene: TRBV18
abundance: -
j_gene: TRBJ1-5
d_gene: -
CDR3nt: TGTGCCAGCTCACCACGCAGGGCAGGTAGCAATCAGCCCCAGCATTTT
CDR3aa: CASSPRRAGSNQPQHF

v_gene: TRBV7-9
abundance: once
j_gene: TRBJ2-3
d_gene: -
CDR3nt: TGTTCCAGCAGCCCAATGTCAGATACGCAGTATTTT
CDR3aa: CSSSPMSDTQYF

v_gene: TRBV7-6
abundance: -
j_gene: TRBJ2-1
d_gene: TRBD2
CDR3nt: TGTGCCAGCAGCTTAAGCGGGGAGGCATGGAATGAGCAGTTCTTC
CDR3aa: CASSLSGEAWNEQFF

v_gene: TRBV21-1
abundance: -
j_gene: TRBJ2-4
d_gene: -
CDR3nt: TGTGCCAGGCTGCCCCGGGGAACCAAAAACATTCAGTACTTC
CDR3aa: CARLPRGTKNIQYF

v_gene: TRBV6-6
abundance: few
j_gene: TRBJ1-1
d_gene: -
CDR3nt: TGTGCCAGCAGTTACGGCTGGGGGGGTGAAGCTTTCTTT
CDR3aa: CASSYGWGGEAFF

v_gene: TRBV5-1
abundance: -
j_gene: TRBJ2-1
d_gene: TRBD1
CDR3nt: TGCGCCAGCAGCCAATCTTTACGGGACAGGGACTACAATGAGCAGTTCTTC
CDR3aa: CASSQSLRDRDYNEQFF

v_gene: TRBV2
abundance: -
j_gene: TRBJ2-7
d_gene: -
CDR3nt: TGTGCCAGCAGTGGGGGCAACAGGTCTTTCAAGCAGTACTTC
CDR3aa: CASSGGNRSFKQYF

v_gene: TRBV7-9
abundance: -
j_gene: TRBJ1-3
d_gene: -
CDR3nt: TGTGCCAGCAGCCTGGGGGGGGCGGCCCGCTCTGGAAACACCATATATTTT
CDR3aa: CASSLGGAARSGNTIYF

v_gene: TRBV5-4
abundance: few
j_gene: TRBJ2-1
d_gene: -
CDR3nt: TGTGCCAGCAGCTGGGGGGTCAATGAGCAGTTCTTC
CDR3aa: CASSWGVNEQFF

v_gene: TRBV28
abundance: -
j_gene: TRBJ2-7
d_gene: -
CDR3nt: TGTGCCAGCAGGTCGGACAGTTACGAGCAGTACTTC
CDR3aa: CASRSDSYEQYF

v_gene: TRBV25-1
abundance: -
j_gene: TRBJ2-2
d_gene: TRBD2
CDR3nt: TGTGCCAGCAGTCGGACTAGATACGGGGAGCTGTTTTTT
CDR3aa: CASSRTRYGELFF

v_gene: TRBV11-2
abundance: -
j_gene: TRBJ2-7
d_gene: TRBD2
CDR3nt: TGTGCCAGCAGCTACGGACTAGCGGGGGAGCAGTACTTC
CDR3aa: CASSYGLAGEQYF

v_gene: TRBV19
abundance: few
j_gene: TRBJ2-7
d_gene: -
CDR3nt: TGTGCCAGTAGTCTTTACTCGAGCTCCTACGAGCAGTACTTC
CDR3aa: CASSLYSSSYEQYF

v_gene: TRBV7-9
abundance: -
j_gene: TRBJ2-5
d_gene: -
CDR3nt: TGTTCCAGCAGAGGGGACCAAGAGACCCAGTACTTC
CDR3aa: CSSRGDQETQYF

v_gene: TRBV30
abundance: -
j_gene: TRBJ2-7
d_gene: -
CDR3nt: TGTGCCTGGAGAGGGAGTTCTTATTATGAGCAGTACTTC
CDR3aa: CAWRGSSYYEQYF

v_gene: TRBV14
abundance: -
j_gene: TRBJ2-7
d_gene: TRBD2
CDR3nt: TGTGCCAGCAGCCCTCCGGGACTAGCGGGTTTGGGGCAGTACTTC
CDR3aa: CASSPPGLAGLGQYF

v_gene: TRBV6-5
abundance: -
j_gene: TRBJ2-7
d_gene: TRBD2
CDR3nt: TGTGCCAGCACTAGCGGGCGCTCCTACGAGCAGTACTTC
CDR3aa: CASTSGRSYEQYF

v_gene: TRBV28
abundance: -
j_gene: TRBJ2-5
d_gene: -
CDR3nt: TGTGCCAGCAGTTTAGTGGACTACCAAGAGACCCAGTACTTC
CDR3aa: CASSLVDYQETQYF

v_gene: TRBV27
abundance: -
j_gene: TRBJ2-6
d_gene: TRBD1
CDR3nt: TGTGCCAGCAGGGACAGGGTAGGGTACGGGGCCAACGTCCTGACTTTC
CDR3aa: CASRDRVGYGANVLTF

v_gene: TRBV5-6
abundance: few
j_gene: TRBJ2-1
d_gene: -
CDR3nt: TGTGCCAGCGCCTCCCCGCGGGACAATGAGCAGTTCTTC
CDR3aa: CASASPRDNEQFF

v_gene: TRBV6-1
abundance: -
j_gene: TRBJ1-1
d_gene: TRBD1
CDR3nt: TGTGCCAGCAGGGCCCGGGACAGGGTCTTGGCTGAAGCTTTCTTT
CDR3aa: CASRARDRVLAEAFF

v_gene: TRBV5-1
abundance: -
j_gene: TRBJ2-3
d_gene: TRBD2
CDR3nt: TGCGCCAGCAGCCTCTTAGCGGGGGGGCCTGGATTCACAGATACGCAGTATTTT
CDR3aa: CASSLLAGGPGFTDTQYF

v_gene: TRBV4-2
abundance: -
j_gene: TRBJ2-1
d_gene: TRBD2
CDR3nt: TGTGCCAGCAGCTTGGGACTAGCAGCCTACAATGAGCAGTTCTTC
CDR3aa: CASSLGLAAYNEQFF

v_gene: TRBV5-1
abundance: few
j_gene: TRBJ2-3
d_gene: -
CDR3nt: TGCGCCAGCAGCTTTAAGAGTGATACGCAGTATTTT
CDR3aa: CASSFKSDTQYF

v_gene: TRBV11-3
abundance: -
j_gene: TRBJ2-7
d_gene: -
CDR3nt: TGTGCCAGCAGCGAGGGGGACGGTGATGGCTACGAGCAGTACTTC
CDR3aa: CASSEGDGDGYEQYF

v_gene: TRBV11-2
abundance: -
j_gene: TRBJ2-3
d_gene: -
CDR3nt: TGTGCCAGCAGCCCGCGGGGCAACACAGATACGCAGTATTTT
CDR3aa: CASSPRGNTDTQYF

v_gene: TRBV5-1
abundance: -
j_gene: TRBJ2-2
d_gene: TRBD2
CDR3nt: TGCGCCAGCAGCTGGGGACTAGACCCCGGGGAGCTGTTTTTT
CDR3aa: CASSWGLDPGELFF